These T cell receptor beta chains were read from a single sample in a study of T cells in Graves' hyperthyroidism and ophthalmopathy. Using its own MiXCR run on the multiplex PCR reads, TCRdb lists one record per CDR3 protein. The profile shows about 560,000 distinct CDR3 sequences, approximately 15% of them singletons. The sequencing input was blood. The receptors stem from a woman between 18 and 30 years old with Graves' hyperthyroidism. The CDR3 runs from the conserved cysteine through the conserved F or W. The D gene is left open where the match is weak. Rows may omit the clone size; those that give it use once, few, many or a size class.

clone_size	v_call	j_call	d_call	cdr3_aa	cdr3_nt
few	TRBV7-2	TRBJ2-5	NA	CASSSPGTSSVHF	TGTGCCAGCAGCTCACCTGGGACATCGAGCGTCCACTTC
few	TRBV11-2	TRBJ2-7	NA	CASRPGRRASYEQYF	TGTGCCAGCAGGCCCGGAAGGCGGGCCTCCTACGAGCAGTACTTC
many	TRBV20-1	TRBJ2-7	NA	CSASRNSYEQYF	TGCAGTGCTAGTAGGAACTCCTACGAGCAGTACTTC
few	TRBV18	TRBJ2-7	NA	CASSRGLQLFGDEQYF	TGTGCCAGCTCAAGAGGACTCCAATTGTTCGGCGACGAGCAGTACTTC
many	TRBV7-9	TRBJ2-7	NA	CASTAVSSSSYEQYF	TGTGCCAGCACCGCCGTATCTAGTAGCTCCTACGAGCAGTACTTC
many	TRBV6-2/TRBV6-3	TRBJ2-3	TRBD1	CASSPGTGDTDTQYF	TGTGCCAGCAGTCCCGGGACAGGGGATACAGATACGCAGTATTTT
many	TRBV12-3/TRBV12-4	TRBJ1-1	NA	CASANRANTEAFF	TGTGCCAGCGCAAACCGAGCGAACACTGAAGCTTTCTTT
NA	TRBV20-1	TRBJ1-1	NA	CSASFGVYTEAFF	TGCAGTGCTAGTTTTGGGGTTTACACTGAAGCTTTCTTT
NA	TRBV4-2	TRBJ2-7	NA	CASRQRTDLSYEQYF	TGTGCCAGCAGACAAAGGACGGACCTCTCCTACGAGCAGTACTTC
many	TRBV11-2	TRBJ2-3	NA	CASSSFPGGRTDTQYF	TGTGCCAGCAGCTCCTTCCCAGGGGGGAGGACAGATACGCAGTATTTT
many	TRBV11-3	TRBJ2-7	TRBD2	CASSMGRDEQYF	TGTGCCAGCAGCATGGGGAGGGATGAGCAGTACTTC
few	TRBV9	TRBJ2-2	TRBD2	CASSSLAGVLDTGELFF	TGTGCCAGCAGCTCTTTAGCGGGAGTGCTGGACACCGGGGAGCTGTTTTTT
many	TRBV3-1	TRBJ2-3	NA	CASSQGMWRTTDTQYF	TGTGCCAGCAGCCAAGGAATGTGGCGGACCACAGATACGCAGTATTTT
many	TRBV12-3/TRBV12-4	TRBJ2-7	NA	CASRLRDNSYEQYF	TGTGCCAGCAGATTACGGGACAACTCCTACGAGCAGTACTTC
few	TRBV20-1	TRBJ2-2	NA	CSARESGTATGELFF	TGCAGTGCTAGAGAATCCGGGACGGCAACCGGGGAGCTGTTTTTT
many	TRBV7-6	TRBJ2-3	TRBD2	CASSRAGGRARTDTQYF	TGTGCCAGCAGCCGTGCTGGCGGGAGGGCCAGAACAGATACGCAGTATTTT